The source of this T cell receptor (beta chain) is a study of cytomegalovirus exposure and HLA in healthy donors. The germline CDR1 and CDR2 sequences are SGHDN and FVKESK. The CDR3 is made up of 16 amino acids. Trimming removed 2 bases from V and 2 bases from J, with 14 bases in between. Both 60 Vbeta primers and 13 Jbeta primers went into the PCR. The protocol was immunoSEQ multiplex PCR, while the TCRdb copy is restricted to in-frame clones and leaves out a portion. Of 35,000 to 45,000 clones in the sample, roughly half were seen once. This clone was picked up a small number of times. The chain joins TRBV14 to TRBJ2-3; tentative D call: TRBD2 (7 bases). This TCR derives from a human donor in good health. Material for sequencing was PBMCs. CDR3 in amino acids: CASSQRGGGTTDTQYF. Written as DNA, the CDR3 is TGTGCCAGCAGCCAACGTGGCGGGGGCACCACAGATACGCAGTATTTT.